A single sample gave rise to the 15 T cell receptor beta chains below, sequenced in a study of blood T cell repertoires in COVID-19. Generated by immunoSEQ multiplex PCR, the TCRdb table keeps only in-frame clones and is missing some. This table has about 140,000 clones, about four fifths appearing once. Input material: peripheral blood. These receptors were collected from a human donor in a cohort sampled during active COVID-19.

J is TRBJ2-7 and V is TRBV11-2; D remains unclear. V shed 4 bases and J shed 2 bases, with 12 bases lying between them. CDR1 and CDR2 from the germline V gene are SGHAT and FQNNGV. The CDR3 length is 14 residues. CDR3 residues: CASSSIRIPYEQYF. The CDR3 DNA follows: TGTGCCAGCAGCTCGATCAGGATTCCCTACGAGCAGTACTTC.

The sample holds one count of this clone. The chain employs TRBV10-3 and TRBJ2-1, with D perhaps TRBD2 (5 bases). The germline V gene encodes CDR1 ENHRY and CDR2 SYGVKD. Between the trimmed V and J ends, which lost 8 bases and 0 bases, there was a span of 8 bases. This CDR3 comprises 13 residues. The CDR3 nucleotides are TGTGCCATCTTAGCGCCCTCCTACAATGAGCAGTTCTTC. It encodes CAILAPSYNEQFF.

The rearrangement joins TRBV3-1 (or the pseudogene TRBV3-2) to TRBJ2-2; 11 nucleotides line up with TRBD2. The CDR3 is 16 amino acids. The germline gives CDR1 LGHDT, CDR2 YNNKEL (reference sequence). The V segment lost 1 base and the J segment 3 bases; nucleotides outside the gene matches: 1. CDR3 sequence: CASSQGTSGYTGELFF. CDR3 nucleotide sequence: TGTGCCAGCAGCCAAGGGACTAGCGGGTACACCGGGGAGCTGTTTTTT.

The chain recombines TRBV7-2 with TRBJ1-5; 7 bases align to TRBD1. The CDR3 is 15 amino acids. From germline, CDR1 is SGHTA and CDR2 FQGNSA. The trim removed 5 bases at V and 4 bases at J, leaving 8 bases unmatched. Here the CDR3 reads CASSRTQGTNQPQHF. The CDR3 nucleotides are TGTGCCAGCAGCAGGACACAGGGGACGAATCAGCCCCAGCATTTT.

J is TRBJ1-2 and V is TRBV6-5; tentatively, D is TRBD1 (6 bases). This CDR3 region has 14 residues. The V and J ends lost 11 bases and 7 bases respectively, with 23 bases between them. Germline CDR1 is MNHEY and CDR2 is SVGAGI. The CDR3 sequence is CAVQRPGGAGGYTF. The CDR3 region has the DNA TGTGCCGTCCAAAGACCTGGGGGGGCCGGTGGCTACACCTTC.

This chain joins TRBV3-1 (or the pseudogene TRBV3-2) and TRBJ2-7, with D perhaps TRBD1 (7 bases). Per germline, CDR1 LGHDT and CDR2 YNNKEL (reference sequence). The CDR3 loop spans 14 amino acids. Trimming shortened V by 4 bases and J by 3 bases, and 13 bases separated the two germline ends. The CDR3 region is CASSRGTVNYEQYF. For the CDR3, the DNA is TGTGCCAGCAGCCGCGGGACAGTCAACTACGAGCAGTACTTC.

V usage is TRBV5-6 and J usage is TRBJ1-2; 7 bases are a match to TRBD1. Germline CDR1 is SGHDT and CDR2 is YYEEEE. The CDR3 has 15 amino acids. The ends lost 0 bases at V and 6 bases at J; junction bases unmatched: 8. The CDR3 is CASSLVDRTLNGYTF. CDR3 in DNA: TGTGCCAGCAGCTTGGTGGACAGGACCCTAAATGGCTACACCTTC.

This chain uses TRBV5-1 with TRBJ1-1, with a weak D call TRBD1 (6 bases). The CDR3 extends over 15 amino acids. V lost 4 bases and J 0 bases, leaving 13 bases between the germline ends. Germline V lookup: CDR1 SGHRS, CDR2 YFSETQ. In DNA, the CDR3 is TGCGCCAGCAGCCGACAGGAGCTCATGAACACTGAAGCTTTCTTT. This sequence encodes CASSRQELMNTEAFF.

The chain uses TRBV7-2 and TRBJ1-3; D possibly corresponds to TRBD1 (6 bases). The germline V gene encodes CDR1 SGHTA and CDR2 FQGNSA. The germline V and J ends were trimmed by 5 bases and 5 bases, with 13 bases remaining between them. The CDR3 loop spans 14 amino acids. CDR3 region: CASSERTARNTIYF. The CDR3 DNA reads as TGTGCCAGCAGCGAGCGGACAGCGAGAAACACCATATATTTT.

The chain uses TRBV11-3 and TRBJ2-1; TRBD2 matches 7 bases. The CDR3 spans 13 residues. Germline trimming cut 4 bases from V and 6 bases from J; bases unmatched to any gene: 3. Germline V CDR1 and CDR2: SGHNT, YENEEA. The CDR3 bases are TGTGCCAGCAGCTCCAGACTAGCCAATGAGCAGTTCTTC. The encoded protein is CASSSRLANEQFF.

This sequence joins TRBV6-1 and TRBJ1-2, with D perhaps TRBD1 (6 bases). V lost 3 bases, J lost 8 bases, and 13 bases lay in between. The CDR3 covers 13 residues. Germline loops: CDR1 MNHNS, CDR2 SASEGT. CDR3 sequence: CASSDPTGSGYTF. Written as DNA, the CDR3 is TGTGCCAGCAGTGATCCGACAGGAAGCGGCTACACCTTC.

The chain recombines TRBV9 with TRBJ2-7, with a possible D match to TRBD1 (7 bases). Trimming took 3 bases from V and 5 from J, leaving 21 bases between them. The CDR3 covers 16 residues. Germline V lookup: CDR1 SGDLS, CDR2 YYNGEE. CDR3 protein: CASSATVPGGRHEQYF. The CDR3 DNA follows: TGTGCCAGCAGCGCCACAGTTCCAGGGGGGCGCCACGAGCAGTACTTC.

The gene calls are TRBV2 and TRBJ1-5; 8 nucleotides match TRBD1. With 1 base clipped from V and 10 bases from J, the junction kept 3 bases outside the gene matches. From germline, CDR1 is SNHLY and CDR2 FYNNEI. This CDR3 comprises 13 residues. The DNA for the CDR3 is TGTGCCAGCAGTGAAGAGGGACAGGTCCCCCAGCATTTT. This translates into CASSEEGQVPQHF.

The chain employs TRBV4-1 and TRBJ2-5, with 11 bases matching TRBD1. The V segment lost 4 bases and the J segment 2 bases; nucleotides outside the gene matches: 6. This CDR3 comprises 16 residues. The germline CDR1 and CDR2 sequences are MGHRA and YSYEKL. CDR3 bases: TGCGCCAGCAGCCGAGGACAGGGGGCTTTGCAAGAGACCCAGTACTTC. Its translation: CASSRGQGALQETQYF.

The table lists this clone with a few counts. The V gene is TRBV3-1 (or the pseudogene TRBV3-2), the J gene TRBJ2-5, with TRBD2 matching 10 bases. Germline V CDR1 and CDR2: LGHDT, YNNKEL (reference sequence). V was pared by 1 base and J by 9 bases, with 14 bases of the junction left unmatched. CDR3 size: 17 residues. The CDR3 region has the DNA TGTGCCAGCAGCCAAGGTTCGCTAGCGGGGGACTACGGGGCCCAGTACTTC. This sequence encodes CASSQGSLAGDYGAQYF.